The source of this TCR beta chain is a study of blood T cells in healthy people across ages. A second PCR, run for about 7 to 11 cycles, used a sample-barcoded 5' primer plus a J-beta primer mix. One entry per CDR3 protein, called by TCRdb with MiXCR from the 5' RACE reads. This repertoire shows 1,500,000 or so distinct CDR3 sequences, 35% to 45% found once; its top ten account for about 4%. With regard to this clonotype: Its cognate antigen is unknown.

Germline V gene data show CDR1 as KGHSH and CDR2 as LQKENI. The CDR3 spans 16 residues. V dropped 3 bases and J dropped 5; count of bases not matched to a gene: 6. Study outcomes and limitations: For the donors, CMV status was unknown and possibly confounded expanded clonotype changes. The recorded TCR beta diversity per million T cells decreased in a roughly linear manner with age.

This chain uses TRBV18 with TRBJ2-1; 11 bases map to TRBD2. Specimen: blood. The receptor's source is a woman in her late teens or twenties in good health. The CDR3 loop is CASSPSLAGANNEQFF. CDR3 DNA sequence: TGTGCCAGCTCACCCTCACTAGCGGGGGCCAACAATGAGCAGTTCTTC.